The 8 T cell receptor beta chains listed next were all sequenced from one sample in a study of T cells in narcolepsy. Measured with immunoSEQ multiplex PCR; TCRdb has only the in-frame clones, and not every one. The repertoire has 30,000 to 35,000 clones, around three quarters of them found once; the top ten carry under 5%. The source material was memory (CD45RA-) CD4+ T cells from blood. The receptors originated from a human donor in good health.

The CDR3 sequence: CAISDGSGGETQYF. The CDR3, as DNA: TGTGCCATCAGTGACGGATCAGGTGGAGAGACCCAGTACTTC. This rearrangement joins TRBV10-3 to TRBJ2-5; D is uncertain. With 3 bases removed from V and 4 bases from J, the gap between germline ends came to 12 bases. CDR3 length equals 14 residues. The germline gives CDR1 ENHRY, CDR2 SYGVKD.

V usage is TRBV19 and J usage is TRBJ2-2; the D is unclear. The V gene lost 3 bases and the J gene lost 6 bases, with 5 bases spanning the gap. The CDR3 is 12 amino acids. CDR1 LNHDA and CDR2 SQIVND come from the germline V gene (reference sequence). The DNA of the CDR3 is TGTGCCAGTAGTATGGGGTCCGGGGAGCTGTTTTTT. Translation gives CASSMGSGELFF.

This clone has just a few counts. Here the CDR3 reads CASSPEMGSSREQYF. CDR3 DNA sequence: TGTGCCAGCTCACCAGAAATGGGGTCCTCAAGGGAGCAGTACTTC. The gene calls are TRBV18 and TRBJ2-7; D is undetermined. CDR1 KGHSH and CDR2 LQKENI come from the germline V gene. V lost 2 bases to trimming and J lost 7 bases, with 18 bases between them. This CDR3 is 15 amino acids long.

The chain links TRBV5-1 to TRBJ1-1; D remains unclear. This CDR3 is built from 14 residues. Germline values: CDR1 SGHRS, CDR2 YFSETQ. The V and J ends lost 0 bases and 0 bases respectively, with 6 bases between them. CDR3: CASSLGDMNTEAFF. The CDR3 DNA sequence: TGCGCCAGCAGCTTGGGGGATATGAACACTGAAGCTTTCTTT.

The chain joins TRBV11-1 to TRBJ2-2; the D is unclear. The CDR3 consists of 14 residues. In germline, CDR1 is SGHAT, CDR2 FQDESV (reference sequence). Deletions cut 1 base from V and 5 bases from J, with 8 bases between. The CDR3 coding sequence is TGTGCCAGCAGCTTAGTGCCCCAGACCGGGGAGCTGTTTTTT. This codes for CASSLVPQTGELFF.

The V and J genes are TRBV6-5 and TRBJ1-1, with 12 bases that match TRBD1. This CDR3 is built from 15 residues. Germline V CDR1 and CDR2: MNHEY, SVGAGI. V shed 2 bases and J 10 bases; nucleotides not matched to a gene: 8. CDR3 in DNA: TGTGCCAGCAGTTACATTGGGACAGGGGGCGTGGGAGCTTTCTTT. Translated, it gives CASSYIGTGGVGAFF.

This clone has just one count. The gene calls are TRBV28 and TRBJ2-3, with 10 bases lining up with TRBD2. The J segment lost 5 bases and the V segment lost 3 bases, leaving 23 bases of the junction unmatched. Germline values: CDR1 MDHEN, CDR2 SYDVKM. The CDR3 runs to 21 residues. The CDR3 DNA reads TGTGCCAGCAGTTTTTGGGGCCCTCTAGCGGGGGAGGGCAAACGACAAGATACGCAGTATTTT. Its protein product is CASSFWGPLAGEGKRQDTQYF.

This clone appeared once. The rearrangement joins TRBV27 to TRBJ2-5; maybe TRBD2 (5 bases). V was cut by 6 bases and J by 4 bases, with 21 bases left in between. Per the germline V gene, CDR1 is MNHEY and CDR2 is SMNVEV (reference sequence). This CDR3 has 16 amino acids. The CDR3 DNA is TGTGCCAGCAGCTCCCGTCGATCGGGCGGAGGAGAGACCCAGTACTTC. This codes for CASSSRRSGGGETQYF.